This T cell receptor beta chain originates from a study of cytomegalovirus exposure and HLA in healthy donors. As to this clone: The antigen is unknown.

PCR primers comprised 60 Vbeta and 13 Jbeta primers. Produced via immunoSEQ multiplex PCR; TCRdb's table is partial and in-frame only. The sample lists 150,000 to 170,000 clones, 74% occurring once. Overall study findings and caveats: Donors were assumed by presence/absence analyses to have roughly uniform sequencing depth.

The origin of this receptor is a man aged 25-40 years in good health and CMV-seronegative. The sample consisted of PBMCs.

The chain's CDR3 is CASSPRHGGSEKLFF. CDR3 DNA: TGTGCCAGCAGCCCACGACACGGAGGGAGTGAAAAACTGTTTTTT. V gene TRBV28 combines with J gene TRBJ1-4, with unresolved D. Looked up from germline, CDR1 is MDHEN and CDR2 is SYDVKM. The V and J ends lost 6 bases and 7 bases respectively, with 18 bases between them. There are 15 residues in the CDR3.